The T cell receptor (beta chain) under discussion was sequenced for a study of T cells in Graves' hyperthyroidism and ophthalmopathy. On the study more broadly: Peripheral blood was acquired at first diagnosis, ahead of any therapy whatsoever. Points from the study as a whole: Researchers found most expanded thyroid clonotypes above 0.001 in blood as well.

V was pared by 1 base and J by 6 bases, with 13 bases of the junction left unmatched. The CDR3 loop spans 18 amino acids. In germline, CDR1 is MGHRA, CDR2 YSYEKL. RNA transcripts were the template for amplifying TCR beta CDR3 regions. With the HTBI primer set, the TCR CDR3 went through a first round of RT-PCR. TCRdb reprocessed the multiplex PCR reads via MiXCR and lists one record per CDR3 protein. The sample comprises approximately 400,000 distinct CDR3 sequences, 25% of which are singletons, and around 70% rests with the top ten. A few counts support this clonotype. Its cognate antigen is unknown. Patients aged 18 to 65 had newly diagnosed hyperthyroidism lasting under 2 months. Patients having uncontrolled infection, another autoimmune disease, pregnancy or lactation were not included.

The receptor was derived from a man aged 50 to 60 with Graves' hyperthyroidism. Material: blood. The chain links TRBV4-1 to TRBJ2-3; 10 nucleotides align to TRBD2. The CDR3 DNA reads as TGCGCCAGCAGCCAAGGCGCAGCGGGAGGGGCACGGTACGATACGCAGTATTTT. Its translation: CASSQGAAGGARYDTQYF.